The T cell receptor (beta chain) described here comes from a study of T-cell reconstitution after alpha-beta-depleted transplantation in children. CDR1 KGHSH and CDR2 LQKENI come from the germline V gene. The CDR3 totals 15 residues. V lost 3 bases and J lost 5, with 14 bases in between. For TCRbeta, the library was prepared with unique molecular identifiers. TCRdb itself ran the PCR reads through MiXCR, one entry per CDR3 protein. The table includes about 360,000 distinct CDR3 sequences, about an eighth detected once. The material was PBMCs, obtained from the stem cell graft. The V and J genes are TRBV18 and TRBJ2-1; D may match TRBD1 or TRBD2 (5 bases each). The TCR originated in a human donor who donated a stem cell graft to a child with Fanconi anemia. The CDR3 sequence: CASSPPAGRDNEQFF. In nucleotides, the CDR3 is TGTGCCAGCTCACCCCCGGCAGGGCGGGACAATGAGCAGTTCTTC. The variable domain in full, with the rest retrieved from reference TRBV18 and TRBJ2-1, is NAGVMQNPRHLVRRRGQEARLRCSPMKGHSHVYWYRQLPEEGLKFMVYLQKENIIDESGMPKERFSAEFPKEGPSILRIQQVVRGDSAAYFCASSPPAGRDNEQFFGPGTRLTVL.